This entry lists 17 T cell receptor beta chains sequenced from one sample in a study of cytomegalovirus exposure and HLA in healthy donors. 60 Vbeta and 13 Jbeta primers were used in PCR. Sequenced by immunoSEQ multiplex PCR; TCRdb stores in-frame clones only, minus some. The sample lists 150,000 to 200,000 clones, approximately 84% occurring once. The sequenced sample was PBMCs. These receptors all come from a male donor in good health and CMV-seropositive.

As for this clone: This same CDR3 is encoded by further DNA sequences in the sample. CDR3 DNA: TGTGCCAGCAGCTCGGGACAGGGGCGCTATGGCTACACCTTC. Protein: CASSSGQGRYGYTF. The rearrangement uses TRBV5-4 and TRBJ1-2; TRBD1 aligns across 10 bases. The CDR3 extends over 14 amino acids. Unmatched junction bases numbered 3, after V lost 3 bases and J lost 4 bases. The germline V gene encodes CDR1 SGHNT and CDR2 YYREEE (reference sequence).

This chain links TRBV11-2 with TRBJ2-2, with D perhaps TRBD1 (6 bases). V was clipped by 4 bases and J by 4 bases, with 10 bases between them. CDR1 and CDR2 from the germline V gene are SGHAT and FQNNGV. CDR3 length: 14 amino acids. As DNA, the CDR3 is TGTGCCAGCAGCTATACAGGGTCCACCGGGGAGCTGTTTTTT. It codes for CASSYTGSTGELFF.

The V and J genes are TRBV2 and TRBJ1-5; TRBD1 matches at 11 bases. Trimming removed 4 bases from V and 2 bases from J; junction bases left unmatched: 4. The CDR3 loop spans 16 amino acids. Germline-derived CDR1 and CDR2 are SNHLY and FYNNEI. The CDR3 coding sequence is TGTGCCAGCAGTGTGGACAGGGGGCTCGGCAATCAGCCCCAGCATTTT. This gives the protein CASSVDRGLGNQPQHF.

The CDR3 loop reads CASSWTRGDTEAFF. CDR3 in DNA: TGTGCCAGCAGCTGGACCAGGGGGGACACTGAAGCTTTCTTT. The chain links TRBV7-9 to TRBJ1-1, with 7 positions matching TRBD1. CDR3 length equals 14 residues. Germline V CDR1 and CDR2: SEHNR, FQNEAQ (reference sequence). With V trimmed by 4 bases and J by 3 bases, 5 bases remained unmatched.

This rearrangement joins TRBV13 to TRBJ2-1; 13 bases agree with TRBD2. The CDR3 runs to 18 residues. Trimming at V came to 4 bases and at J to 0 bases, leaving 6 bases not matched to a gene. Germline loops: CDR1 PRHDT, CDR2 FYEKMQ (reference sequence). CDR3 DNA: TGTGCCAGCAGCTATTGGACTAGCGGGAGTAGCTCCTACAATGAGCAGTTCTTC. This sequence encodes CASSYWTSGSSSYNEQFF.

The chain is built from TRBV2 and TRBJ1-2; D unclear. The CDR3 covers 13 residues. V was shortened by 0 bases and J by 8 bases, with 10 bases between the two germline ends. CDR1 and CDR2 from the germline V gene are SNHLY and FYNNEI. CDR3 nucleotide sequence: TGTGCCAGCAGTGAAGCCGGCCAGCGGGGCTACACCTTC. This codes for CASSEAGQRGYTF.

CDR3: CSVIRDSLTDTQYF. The CDR3 bases are TGCAGCGTTATCCGGGACAGCTTAACAGATACGCAGTATTTT. V is TRBV29-1 and J is TRBJ2-3; 7 bases are a match to TRBD1. This CDR3 has 14 amino acids. The V gene's germline CDR1 is SQVTM and CDR2 ANQGSEA. J was trimmed by 3 bases and V by 5 bases; bases with no gene match: 8.

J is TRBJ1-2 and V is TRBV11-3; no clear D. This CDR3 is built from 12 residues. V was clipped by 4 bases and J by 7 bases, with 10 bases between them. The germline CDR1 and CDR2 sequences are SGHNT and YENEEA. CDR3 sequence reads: CASSSGYSGYTF. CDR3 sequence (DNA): TGTGCCAGCAGCTCCGGTTACTCTGGCTACACCTTC.

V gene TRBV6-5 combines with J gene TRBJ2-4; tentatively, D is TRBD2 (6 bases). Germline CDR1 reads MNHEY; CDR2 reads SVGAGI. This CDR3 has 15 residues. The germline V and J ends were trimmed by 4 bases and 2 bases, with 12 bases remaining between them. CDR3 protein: CASSSGLGTKNIQYF. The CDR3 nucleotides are TGTGCCAGCAGTTCGGGACTTGGGACCAAAAACATTCAGTACTTC.

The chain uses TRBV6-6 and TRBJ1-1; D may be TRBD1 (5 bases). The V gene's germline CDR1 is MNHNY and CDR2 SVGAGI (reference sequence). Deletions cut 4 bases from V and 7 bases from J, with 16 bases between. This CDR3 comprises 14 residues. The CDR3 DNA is TGTGCCAGCAGTTTGCCGGGACGGGGGGTTGAAGCTTTCTTT. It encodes CASSLPGRGVEAFF.

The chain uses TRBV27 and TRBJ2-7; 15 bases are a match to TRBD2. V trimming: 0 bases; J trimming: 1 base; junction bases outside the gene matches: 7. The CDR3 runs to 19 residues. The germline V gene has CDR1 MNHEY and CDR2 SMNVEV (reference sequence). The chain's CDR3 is CASSLSGLAGGIKSYEQYF. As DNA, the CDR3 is TGTGCCAGCAGTTTATCAGGACTAGCGGGAGGGATAAAGTCCTACGAGCAGTACTTC.

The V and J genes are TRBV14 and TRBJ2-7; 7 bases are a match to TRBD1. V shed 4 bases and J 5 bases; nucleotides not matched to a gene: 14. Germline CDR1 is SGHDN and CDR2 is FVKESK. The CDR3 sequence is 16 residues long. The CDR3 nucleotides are TGTGCCAGCAGCCCCACTAGAAAGGGGGCTATCGACGAGCAGTACTTC. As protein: CASSPTRKGAIDEQYF.

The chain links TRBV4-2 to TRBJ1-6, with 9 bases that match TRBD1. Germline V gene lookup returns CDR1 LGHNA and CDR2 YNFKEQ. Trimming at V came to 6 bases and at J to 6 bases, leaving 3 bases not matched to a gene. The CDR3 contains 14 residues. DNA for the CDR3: TGTGCCAGCAGTCGGACAGGGGCTAATTCACCCCTCCACTTT. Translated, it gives CASSRTGANSPLHF.

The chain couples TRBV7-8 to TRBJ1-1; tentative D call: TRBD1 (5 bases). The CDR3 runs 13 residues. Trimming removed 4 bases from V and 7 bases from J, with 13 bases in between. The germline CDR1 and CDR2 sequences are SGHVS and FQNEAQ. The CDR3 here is CASSWTSQGEAFF. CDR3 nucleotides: TGTGCCAGCAGCTGGACCTCCCAGGGTGAAGCTTTCTTT.

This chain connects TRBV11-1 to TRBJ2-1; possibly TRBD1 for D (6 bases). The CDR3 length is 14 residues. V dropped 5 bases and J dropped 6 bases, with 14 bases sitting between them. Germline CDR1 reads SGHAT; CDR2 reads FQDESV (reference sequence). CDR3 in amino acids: CASSRVGAGNEQFF. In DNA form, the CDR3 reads TGTGCCAGCAGCCGCGTGGGGGCGGGCAATGAGCAGTTCTTC.

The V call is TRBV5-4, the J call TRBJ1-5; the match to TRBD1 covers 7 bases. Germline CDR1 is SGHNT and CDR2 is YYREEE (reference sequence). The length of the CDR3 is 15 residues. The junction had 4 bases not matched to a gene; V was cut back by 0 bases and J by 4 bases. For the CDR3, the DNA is TGTGCCAGCAGCTTGGGGACAGGAAGAAATCAGCCCCAGCATTTT. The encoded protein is CASSLGTGRNQPQHF.

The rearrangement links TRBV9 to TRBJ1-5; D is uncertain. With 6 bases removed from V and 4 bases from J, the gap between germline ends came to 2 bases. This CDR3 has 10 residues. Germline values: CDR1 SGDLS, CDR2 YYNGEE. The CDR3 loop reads CASTNQPQHF. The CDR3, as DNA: TGTGCCAGCACAAATCAGCCCCAGCATTTT.